These 6 T cell receptor beta chains share one sample of origin, sequenced in a study of T-cell memory formation after mild COVID-19 (dated by TCRdb to the early 2020s). Library preparation employed 5' RACE. TCRdb names Illumina NovaSeq 6000 as the instrument used. TCRdb cleaned the public reads at Q25 with fastp, built clones with MiXCR and kept in-frame beta chains. Rows with one shared CDR3 protein collapse into an entry with the most common genes and DNA. Here the sample has about 560,000 distinct CDR3 sequences; about a sixth occur a single time. Approximately 12% of the sample belongs to the ten largest clones. The sample comprised PBMCs or a T cell subset sorted from them (not recorded which). The receptors shown here come from an adult woman who had mild COVID-19 (a few samples of this study predate the infection). The sample titles of this study are shuffled in the database, so cell type and time point are left out; the donor was told from shared clones.

This clonotype appeared a few times. The chain employs TRBV6-5 and TRBJ2-1; 7 bases agree with TRBD2. The V segment lost 5 bases and the J segment 0 bases; nucleotides outside the gene matches: 7. CDR1 and CDR2 from the germline V gene are MNHEY and SVGAGI. This CDR3 has 16 amino acids. The CDR3 loop reads CASSRNGGSSYNEQFF. The CDR3 nucleotides read TGTGCCAGCAGTCGCAACGGCGGGAGCTCCTACAATGAGCAGTTCTTC.

A few counts support this clonotype. The gene calls are TRBV7-7 and TRBJ2-2; D is possibly TRBD1 (6 bases). Trimming took 5 bases from V and 3 from J, leaving 7 bases between them. Germline CDR1 is SSHAT and CDR2 is FNYEAQ (reference sequence). This CDR3 region has 13 residues. CDR3 in amino acids: CASSPGDTGELFF. The DNA of the CDR3 is TGTGCCAGCAGCCCAGGGGACACCGGGGAGCTGTTTTTT.

This clonotype was counted ten times or more. The chain recombines TRBV5-1 with TRBJ2-7, with unresolved D. Trimming removed 2 bases at V and 4 bases at J, with 10 bases between. Germline V gives CDR1 SGHRS, CDR2 YFSETQ. The CDR3 sequence is 13 residues long. In nucleotides, the CDR3 is TGCGCCAGCAGCTTATCCCTCGCTTACGAGCAGTACTTC. Translation gives CASSLSLAYEQYF.

J is TRBJ2-7 and V is TRBV19; perhaps TRBD1 as D (6 bases). Germline CDR1 LNHDA, CDR2 SQIVND (reference sequence). This CDR3 region has 18 residues. Trimming cost V 4 bases and J 4 bases, with 26 bases left between them. CDR3 sequence: CASSTRHTGWLEAYEQYF. DNA of the CDR3: TGTGCCAGTAGTACCCGCCACACAGGGTGGTTAGAAGCTTACGAGCAGTACTTC. The whole variable domain, remainder taken from reference TRBV19 and TRBJ2-7, is DGGITQSPKYLFRKEGQNVTLSCEQNLNHDAMYWYRQDPGQGLRLIYYSQIVNDFQKGDIAEGYSVSREKKESFPLTVTSAQKNPTAFYLCASSTRHTGWLEAYEQYFGPGTRLTVT.

This clonotype was counted only a few times. The rearrangement links TRBV12-5 to TRBJ2-3; D is unresolved. The CDR3 spans 17 residues. The V gene lost 5 bases and the J gene lost 0 bases, with 18 bases spanning the gap. The germline gives CDR1 LGHNT, CDR2 FRNRAP. The CDR3 DNA follows: TGTGCTAGTGGTCCTTCCCCGGAGCGCCCTAGCACAGATACGCAGTATTTT. Translation: CASGPSPERPSTDTQYF.

This clonotype was seen a few times. This chain's CDR3 is CASSSLKNTEAFF. The DNA of the CDR3 is TGCGCCAGCAGCTCTCTTAAGAACACTGAAGCTTTCTTT. V is TRBV4-3 and J is TRBJ1-1; D is ambiguous. V was clipped by 5 bases and J by 1 base, with 8 bases between them. This CDR3 is built from 13 residues. The germline CDR1 and CDR2 sequences are LGHNA and YSLEER.